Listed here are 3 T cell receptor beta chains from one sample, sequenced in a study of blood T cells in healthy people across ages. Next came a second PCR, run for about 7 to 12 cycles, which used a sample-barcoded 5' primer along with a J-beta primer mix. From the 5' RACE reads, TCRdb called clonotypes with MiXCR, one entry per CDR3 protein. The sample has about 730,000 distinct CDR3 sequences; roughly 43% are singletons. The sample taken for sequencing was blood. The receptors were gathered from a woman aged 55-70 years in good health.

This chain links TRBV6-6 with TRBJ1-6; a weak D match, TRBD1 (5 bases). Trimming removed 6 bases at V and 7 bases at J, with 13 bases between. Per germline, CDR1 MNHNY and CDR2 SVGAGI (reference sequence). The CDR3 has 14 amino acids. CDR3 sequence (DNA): TGTGCCAGCAGGCCCGAGCGGGGCAATTCACCCCTCCACTTT. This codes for CASRPERGNSPLHF.

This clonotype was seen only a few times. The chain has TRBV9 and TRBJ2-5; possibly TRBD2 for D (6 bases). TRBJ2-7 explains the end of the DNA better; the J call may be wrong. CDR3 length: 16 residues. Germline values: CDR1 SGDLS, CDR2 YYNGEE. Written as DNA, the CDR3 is TGTGCCAGCAGCGTCGAGTCGGGACTCCTTTCTTACGAGCAGTACTTC. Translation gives CASSVESGLLSYEQYF.

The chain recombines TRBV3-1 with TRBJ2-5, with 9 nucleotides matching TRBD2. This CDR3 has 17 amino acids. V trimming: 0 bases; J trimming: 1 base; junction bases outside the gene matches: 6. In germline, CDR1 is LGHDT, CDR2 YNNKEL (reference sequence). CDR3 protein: CASSQDALAGTQETQYF. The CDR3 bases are TGTGCCAGCAGCCAAGATGCACTAGCGGGCACCCAAGAGACCCAGTACTTC.